Following are 13 T cell receptor beta chains from one sample sequenced in a study of T cells in Graves' hyperthyroidism and ophthalmopathy. The CDR3 regions of TCR beta were amplified from RNA transcripts. HTBI primers were the set used in a first-round RT-PCR of the TCR CDR3. TCRdb independently ran MiXCR on the multiplex PCR reads; one entry per CDR3 protein. Here the sample spans more than 350,000 distinct CDR3 sequences, more than 12% being singletons. Material for sequencing was blood. The source of these receptors is a woman aged 25 to 39 with Graves' ophthalmopathy.

In its sample, this clonotype was seen many times. One end of the junction fails to match germline, which may point to a read error. The J gene is TRBJ1-4, the V gene TRBV9, with TRBD1 matching 7 bases. This CDR3 contains 15 residues. Per germline, CDR1 SGDLS and CDR2 YYNGEE. CDR3 sequence reads: CASSVEGQSNDKLFF. CDR3 in DNA: TGTGCCAGCAGCGTAGAGGGACAGTCGAATGACAAACTGTTTTTT.

This clonotype was found many times. The chain combines TRBV3-1 with TRBJ2-3; tentatively, D is TRBD2 (6 bases). The CDR3 contains 15 residues. V dropped 6 bases and J dropped 4 bases, with 17 bases sitting between them. Germline V gene lookup returns CDR1 LGHDT and CDR2 YNNKEL (reference sequence). CDR3 residues: CASSLRLRGADTQYF. For the CDR3, the DNA is TGTGCCAGCAGTCTGAGGCTCCGCGGGGCAGATACGCAGTATTTT.

The chain is built from TRBV19 and TRBJ2-7; 9 bases line up with TRBD1. CDR3 length: 15 amino acids. The junction had 7 bases not matched to a gene; V was cut back by 5 bases and J by 2 bases. The germline gives CDR1 LNHDA, CDR2 SQIVND (reference sequence). The CDR3, as DNA: TGTGCCAGTAGTGCTTCCGGGACAGGGCCCTACGAGCAGTACTTC. Translated: CASSASGTGPYEQYF.

This clonotype occurred many times. The chain uses TRBV2 and TRBJ2-3; the D is unclear. The germline gives CDR1 SNHLY, CDR2 FYNNEI. Between the trimmed V and J ends, which lost 7 bases and 2 bases, there was a span of 13 bases. This CDR3 comprises 14 residues. This CDR3 is CASMPVFSTDTQYF. The CDR3 DNA reads as TGTGCCAGCATGCCGGTTTTTTCCACAGATACGCAGTATTTT.

This clonotype was counted at least ten times. The chain is built from TRBV12-3 or TRBV12-4 and TRBJ1-4, with 8 bases matching TRBD1. The CDR3 consists of 14 residues. The V and J ends lost 6 bases and 7 bases, in that order; junction bases with no gene match: 7. CDR3 residues: CASRFQGAGEKLFF. CDR3 DNA sequence: TGTGCCAGCAGGTTCCAGGGGGCAGGTGAAAAACTGTTTTTT.

Comments on this clonotype: Possible read error: a much larger clone is one base away. Because it lacks the conserved phenylalanine or tryptophan at the end, this CDR3 is likely a read error. The gene calls are TRBV6-1 and TRBJ1-2; 10 bases line up with TRBD1. The CDR3 has 15 residues. Germline trimming cut 10 bases from V and 6 bases from J; bases unmatched to any gene: 14. In germline, CDR1 is MNHNS, CDR2 SASEGT. The DNA for the CDR3 is TGTGCCACAAATACGCATAGACAGGGGGCGGATGGCTACACCCTC. Translating it yields CATNTHRQGADGYTL.

The J gene is TRBJ2-7, the V gene TRBV12-3 or TRBV12-4, with D maybe TRBD2 (6 bases). V was trimmed by 6 bases and J by 5 bases, leaving 14 bases between them. The CDR3 extends over 13 amino acids. The CDR3 coding sequence is TGTGCCAGCAGGAGGGACTGGGGGAACGAGCAGTACTTC. Translated, it gives CASRRDWGNEQYF.

The table lists this clonotype with many counts. The chain is built from TRBV20-1 and TRBJ2-1, with D perhaps TRBD2 (6 bases). CDR1 DFQATT and CDR2 SNEGSKA come from the germline V gene (reference sequence). V lost 1 base and J lost 4, with 20 bases in between. This CDR3 is built from 17 residues. The CDR3 region has the DNA TGCAGTGCTAGAGCCTACGGGGGACGGGTGGGATACAATGAGCAGTTCTTC. This translates into CSARAYGGRVGYNEQFF.

A note on this clonotype: A much larger clone sits a single nucleotide away, making a read error possible. The chain joins TRBV10-3 to TRBJ2-1, with 11 positions matching TRBD2. This CDR3 contains 14 residues. Germline lookup yields CDR1 ENHRY and CDR2 SYGVKD. CDR3 residues: CAISASGGFNEQLF. CDR3 DNA: TGTGCCATCAGTGCTAGCGGGGGGTTCAATGAGCAGCTCTTC.

The table lists this clonotype with many counts. V gene TRBV11-2 combines with J gene TRBJ2-7; no definite D call. This CDR3 spans 14 amino acids. Germline V lookup: CDR1 SGHAT, CDR2 FQNNGV. Trimming shortened V by 1 base and J by 6 bases, and 13 bases separated the two germline ends. CDR3 in amino acids: CASSLGQSRSEQYF. DNA of the CDR3: TGTGCCAGCAGCTTAGGACAAAGCCGGAGCGAGCAGTACTTC.

This clonotype appeared many times. The chain combines TRBV10-3 with TRBJ1-2, with D uncertain. This CDR3 comprises 13 residues. V dropped 3 bases and J dropped 7 bases, with 12 bases sitting between them. The V gene's germline CDR1 is ENHRY and CDR2 SYGVKD. CDR3 nucleotides: TGTGCCATCAGTGACGCGCAGCCCGGTGGCTACACCTTC. This codes for CAISDAQPGGYTF.

There are a few counts of this clonotype. V and J are TRBV15 and TRBJ1-4, with a tentative D call TRBD1 (6 bases). The CDR3 contains 15 residues. Per germline, CDR1 LNHNV and CDR2 YYDKDF (reference sequence). Trimming removed 0 bases at V and 7 bases at J, with 12 bases between. This CDR3 is CATSRDRGEVEKLFF. The CDR3 coding sequence is TGTGCCACCAGCAGAGATAGGGGGGAAGTTGAAAAACTGTTTTTT.

This clonotype showed up many times. This chain links TRBV10-2 with TRBJ2-7, with 9 bases aligning to TRBD2. The CDR3 has 13 residues. Germline-derived CDR1 and CDR2 are WSHSY and SAAADI. Trimming cost V 8 bases and J 6 bases; bases outside gene matches: 8. Written as DNA, the CDR3 is TGCGCCAGCGGAGGCGGGGGGGCCGCCGAGCAGTACTTC. Encoded protein: CASGGGGAAEQYF.